One sample yielded the 27 T cell receptor beta chains listed below, sequenced in a study of T cell responses to AZD1222 COVID-19 vaccine. Method: immunoSEQ multiplex PCR; TCRdb's copy keeps in-frame clones and lacks some. This table has some 36,000 clones, approximately 91% appearing once. Source: peripheral blood, taken on day 0 of AZD1222 vaccination. The receptors were sampled from an adult in good health.

This rearrangement joins TRBV28 to TRBJ2-1; D ambiguous. The CDR3 runs 14 residues. Germline V gene lookup returns CDR1 MDHEN and CDR2 SYDVKM. Trimming took 5 bases from V and 6 from J, leaving 14 bases between them. In nucleotides, the CDR3 is TGTGCCAGCAGTCCTCCGCCCGGCGGCAATGAGCAGTTCTTC. It specifies CASSPPPGGNEQFF.

The V gene is TRBV6-5, the J gene TRBJ1-2; D call uncertain. The germline V and J ends were trimmed by 4 bases and 4 bases, with 10 bases remaining between them. The CDR3 has 13 residues. Germline lookup yields CDR1 MNHEY and CDR2 SVGAGI. DNA of the CDR3: TGTGCCAGCAGTTTTGGACTCAGCTATGGCTACACCTTC. This sequence encodes CASSFGLSYGYTF.

The genes are TRBV18 and TRBJ2-7; 8 positions agree with TRBD1. Trimming at V came to 0 bases and at J to 5 bases, leaving 9 bases not matched to a gene. This CDR3 is built from 16 residues. CDR1 KGHSH and CDR2 LQKENI come from the germline V gene. In DNA, the CDR3 is TGTGCCAGCTCACCACCTACCGGCAGGGGGCTAGACGAGCAGTACTTC. It codes for CASSPPTGRGLDEQYF.

The chain is built from TRBV5-8 and TRBJ1-4, with D hard to call. The V gene's germline CDR1 is SGHTS and CDR2 YDEGEE. This CDR3 region has 13 residues. Deletions cut 6 bases from V and 7 bases from J, with 13 bases between. The CDR3 bases are TGTGCCAGCACCCCCTGGGGTGGTGAAAAACTGTTTTTT. Protein sequence: CASTPWGGEKLFF.

This clone showed up just once. The V and J genes are TRBV6-5 and TRBJ1-2; D is unclear. Germline values: CDR1 MNHEY, CDR2 SVGAGI. V lost 5 bases, J lost 3 bases, and 10 bases lay in between. The CDR3 covers 13 residues. The CDR3 DNA follows: TGTGCCAGCAGTAGGTCCGTTGACTATGGCTACACCTTC. Translating it yields CASSRSVDYGYTF.

V gene TRBV7-2 combines with J gene TRBJ1-2, with TRBD1 matching over 10 bases. Per the germline V gene, CDR1 is SGHTA and CDR2 is FQGNSA. Germline trimming cut 5 bases from V and 7 bases from J; bases unmatched to any gene: 4. The CDR3 is made up of 13 amino acids. CDR3 region: CASSGDRGLGYTF. The CDR3 region has the DNA TGTGCCAGCAGCGGCGACAGGGGGCTTGGCTACACCTTC. Supplemented by reference TRBV7-2 and TRBJ1-2, the full variable domain reads GAGVSQSPSNKVTEKGKDVELRCDPISGHTALYWYRQSLGQGLEFLIYFQGNSAPDKSGLPSDRFSAERTGGSVSTLTIQRTQQEDSAVYLCASSGDRGLGYTFGSGTRLTVV.

The gene calls are TRBV7-6 and TRBJ1-3; 10 bases are a match to TRBD1. Germline CDR1 SGHVS, CDR2 FNYEAQ. There are 16 residues in the CDR3. V shed 5 bases, J shed 5 bases, and the junction held 9 bases outside the gene matches. The CDR3 DNA is TGTGCCAGCAGCCCTGGGGACAGGGGAATTAGAAACACCATATATTTT. It yields the protein CASSPGDRGIRNTIYF.

DNA for the CDR3: TGCGCCAGCAGTGAGAATTACGAGCAGTACTTC. It yields the protein CASSENYEQYF. The chain joins TRBV10-2 to TRBJ2-7; D is ambiguous. V lost 2 bases to trimming and J lost 4 bases, with 3 bases between them. Germline CDR1 is WSHSY and CDR2 is SAAADI. The CDR3 has 11 amino acids.

J is TRBJ1-2 and V is TRBV7-9; 8 bases map to TRBD1. Losses at the gene ends were 2 bases for V and 3 bases for J; bases not matched to a gene: 2. Per germline, CDR1 SEHNR and CDR2 FQNEAQ (reference sequence). There are 14 residues in the CDR3. This chain's CDR3 is CASSLYRGDYGYTF. The CDR3 DNA sequence: TGTGCCAGCAGCTTATACAGGGGGGACTATGGCTACACCTTC.

The chain employs TRBV4-3 and TRBJ2-6; D ambiguous. The V gene lost 4 bases and the J gene lost 1 base, with 11 bases spanning the gap. The germline V gene has CDR1 LGHNA and CDR2 YSLEER. The CDR3 sequence is 16 residues long. For the CDR3, the DNA is TGCGCCAGCAGCCCAGATGCCGGGTCTGGGGCCAACGTCCTGACTTTC. It codes for CASSPDAGSGANVLTF.

The chain joins TRBV5-4 to TRBJ1-1; the match to TRBD1 covers 8 bases. V shed 9 bases and J 5 bases; nucleotides not matched to a gene: 12. Germline-derived CDR1 and CDR2 are SGHNT and YYREEE (reference sequence). The CDR3 contains 14 residues. In DNA, the CDR3 is TGTGCCACCCTATCCAGGGGGCGAGGGACTGAAGCTTTCTTT. Its translation is CATLSRGRGTEAFF.

The rearrangement uses TRBV10-2 and TRBJ2-3, with D possibly called TRBD1 or TRBD2 (5 bases each). The CDR3 extends over 12 amino acids. Per germline, CDR1 WSHSY and CDR2 SAAADI. The ends were cut back, 6 bases at V and 4 bases at J, with 8 bases in the middle. The CDR3 DNA is TGCGCCAGCAGCCTGGGGGCAGATACGCAGTATTTT. This sequence encodes CASSLGADTQYF.

J is TRBJ2-1 and V is TRBV2; D not resolved. The germline V gene has CDR1 SNHLY and CDR2 FYNNEI. The V and J ends lost 8 bases and 8 bases respectively, with 10 bases between them. This CDR3 region has 11 residues. The CDR3 sequence is CASGILDEQFF. DNA of the CDR3: TGTGCCAGCGGGATTTTGGATGAGCAGTTCTTC.

J is TRBJ1-4 and V is TRBV6-1, with no clear D. CDR1 and CDR2 from the germline V gene are MNHNS and SASEGT. Trimming left V 1 base short and J 5 bases short, with 8 bases between. The CDR3 length is 14 residues. The chain's CDR3 is CASSEGRGNEKLFF. In nucleotides, the CDR3 is TGTGCCAGCAGTGAAGGCCGCGGAAATGAAAAACTGTTTTTT.

The chain employs TRBV11-3 and TRBJ2-1; 7 bases are a match to TRBD1. The junction had 6 bases not matched to a gene; V was cut back by 8 bases and J by 5 bases. The CDR3 consists of 13 residues. The V gene's germline CDR1 is SGHNT and CDR2 YENEEA. The CDR3 nucleotides read TGTGCCAGCTCAGAGGGACAGAACAATGAGCAGTTCTTC. Amino acid sequence: CASSEGQNNEQFF.

This clone is deemed medium-sized. The J gene is TRBJ2-7, the V gene TRBV2; D is undetermined. V dropped 4 bases and J dropped 0 bases, with 7 bases sitting between them. In germline, CDR1 is SNHLY, CDR2 FYNNEI. There are 13 residues in the CDR3. DNA of the CDR3: TGTGCCAGCAGTGGTTTGGACTCCTACGAGCAGTACTTC. Translated: CASSGLDSYEQYF.

The chain combines TRBV27 with TRBJ2-7, with 13 bases aligning to TRBD2. From germline, CDR1 is MNHEY and CDR2 SMNVEV (reference sequence). This CDR3 is built from 16 residues. The J segment lost 5 bases and the V segment lost 4 bases, leaving 8 bases of the junction unmatched. In DNA, the CDR3 is TGTGCCAGCAGTTCCGCGACTAGCGGGAGGTGGGACGAGCAGTACTTC. Protein product: CASSSATSGRWDEQYF.

The chain is built from TRBV19 and TRBJ2-5, with a tentative D call TRBD1 (6 bases). The CDR3 sequence is 16 residues long. Germline assignment: CDR1 LNHDA and CDR2 SQIVND (reference sequence). V was trimmed by 3 bases and J by 1 base, leaving 15 bases between them. Here the CDR3 reads CASSIGSRGSQETQYF. DNA for the CDR3: TGTGCCAGTAGTATTGGGTCCAGGGGCTCCCAAGAGACCCAGTACTTC.

The chain joins TRBV9 to TRBJ2-2; D possibly uses TRBD1 or TRBD2 (5 bases each). The CDR3 has 15 residues. The V end lost 4 bases, the J end lost 0 bases, and 10 bases lay between the germline ends. Germline V gene sequence: CDR1 SGDLS, CDR2 YYNGEE. The chain's CDR3 is CASSPRDPNTGELFF. The CDR3 DNA follows: TGTGCCAGCAGCCCGAGGGACCCGAACACCGGGGAGCTGTTTTTT.

The chain recombines TRBV29-1 with TRBJ2-7, with 7 positions matching TRBD1. V lost 6 bases, J lost 4 bases, and 12 bases stayed unmatched. CDR3 size: 14 residues. Germline loops: CDR1 SQVTM, CDR2 ANQGSEA. In nucleotides, the CDR3 is TGCAGCGTCCAAGCCCCGGCAGGGGGATACGAGCAGTACTTC. It is translated as CSVQAPAGGYEQYF.

The V call is TRBV28, the J call TRBJ1-5; TRBD1 might be the D (6 bases). V lost 3 bases to trimming and J lost 6 bases, with 21 bases between them. CDR1 is MDHEN, CDR2 SYDVKM, per germline. This CDR3 has 17 residues. CDR3 sequence: CASSFRGRTGTGQPQHF. The DNA for the CDR3 is TGTGCCAGCAGTTTCCGAGGGAGAACAGGGACGGGTCAGCCCCAGCATTTT. Filled out from reference TRBV28 and TRBJ1-5, the complete variable domain reads DVKVTQSSRYLVKRTGEKVFLECVQDMDHENMFWYRQDPGLGLRLIYFSYDVKMKEKGDIPEGYSVSREKKERFSLILESASTNQTSMYLCASSFRGRTGTGQPQHFGDGTRLSIL.

In DNA, the CDR3 is TGTGCCAGCAGCTTATTTAGGGAGGGCGAGCAGTACTTC. Translation: CASSLFREGEQYF. The chain uses TRBV7-3 and TRBJ2-7; 7 bases fit TRBD2. J was trimmed by 6 bases and V by 2 bases; bases with no gene match: 4. CDR1 and CDR2 (germline): SGHTA, FQGTGA. There are 13 residues in the CDR3. Supplemented by reference TRBV7-3 and TRBJ2-7, the full variable domain reads GAGVSQTPSNKVTEKGKYVELRCDPISGHTALYWYRQSLGQGPEFLIYFQGTGAADDSGLPNDRFFAVRPEGSVSTLKIQRTERGDSAVYLCASSLFREGEQYFGPGTRLTVT.

The V gene is TRBV7-9, the J gene TRBJ1-2, with a possible D match to TRBD1 (6 bases). The CDR3 covers 13 residues. CDR1 SEHNR and CDR2 FQNEAQ come from the germline V gene (reference sequence). Trimming took off 3 bases at V and 6 bases at J, with 11 bases between the two ends. Here the CDR3 DNA reads TGTGCCAGCAGCTTTAACAGGGAAGATGGCTACACCTTC. This translates into CASSFNREDGYTF.

The V gene is TRBV2, the J gene TRBJ1-2; 10 bases are a match to TRBD1. V lost 6 bases and J lost 2; bases outside the gene matches: 3. CDR1 is SNHLY and CDR2 is FYNNEI in the germline V gene. The CDR3 totals 14 residues. The CDR3 nucleotides are TGTGCCAGCAGGGACAGGGGGTGGAACTATGGCTACACCTTC. This translates into CASRDRGWNYGYTF. Using reference TRBV2 and TRBJ1-2 for the parts outside the CDR3, the full variable domain is EPEVTQTPSHQVTQMGQEVILRCVPISNHLYFYWYRQILGQKVEFLVSFYNNEISEKSEIFDDQFSVERPDGSNFTLKIRSTKLEDSAMYFCASRDRGWNYGYTFGSGTRLTVV.

The V and J genes are TRBV19 and TRBJ2-1; 8 bases map to TRBD1. Per germline, CDR1 LNHDA and CDR2 SQIVND (reference sequence). There are 15 residues in the CDR3. V shed 1 base and J 6 bases; nucleotides not matched to a gene: 5. CDR3 DNA sequence: TGTGCCAGTAGTATAGGGGACAGGAGAGGCAATGAGCAGTTCTTC. Its protein product is CASSIGDRRGNEQFF.

The chain links TRBV28 to TRBJ2-5; D gene ambiguous. V lost 6 bases, J lost 5 bases, and 7 bases lay in between. From germline, CDR1 is MDHEN and CDR2 SYDVKM. CDR3 size: 11 residues. CDR3: CASSFRETQYF. The CDR3 DNA reads as TGTGCCAGCAGCTTTCGGGAGACCCAGTACTTC.

The chain employs TRBV6-6 and TRBJ1-5; D is unclear. Germline V lookup: CDR1 MNHNY, CDR2 SVGAGI (reference sequence). The ends were cut back, 4 bases at V and 0 bases at J, with 4 bases in the middle. This CDR3 spans 13 amino acids. In DNA, the CDR3 is TGTGCCAGCAGTTTAATTAGCAATCAGCCCCAGCATTTT. Amino acids: CASSLISNQPQHF.